This T cell receptor (beta chain) is drawn from a study of T cell changes during pregnancy in multiple sclerosis. Only in-frame clones appear in the TCRdb table, and some are missing; sequencing was by immunoSEQ multiplex PCR. The table has 100,000 or so clones, roughly 90% seen once; the top ten hold about 1.8%. The V gene lost 5 bases and the J gene lost 4 bases, with 6 bases spanning the gap. This CDR3 is built from 11 residues. This clone has only a few counts. Source: peripheral blood, taken after pregnancy. The TCR originated in a female donor with multiple sclerosis, enrolled in a pregnancy study. The V call is TRBV23-1, the J call TRBJ2-7; no clear D. TRBV23-1 is an ORF for which the function is uncertain. CDR3 in amino acids: CASSSHYEQYF. CDR3 sequence (DNA): TGCGCCAGCAGTTCCCATTACGAGCAGTACTTC.